This T cell receptor (beta chain) appears in the sequencing data of a study of T cell changes during pregnancy in multiple sclerosis. Clones were sequenced by immunoSEQ multiplex PCR, and TCRdb holds only the in-frame ones, with some missing. In the table there are 50,000 to 65,000 clones, about nine tenths of which are singletons. Germline CDR1 reads SGHAT; CDR2 reads FQNNGV. This CDR3 spans 15 amino acids. J was trimmed by 2 bases and V by 5 bases; bases with no gene match: 7. In this sample, this clone turned up once. The receptor was derived from a female donor with multiple sclerosis, enrolled in a pregnancy study. The sequencing used CD4+ T cells from peripheral blood mononuclear cells, collected in the third trimester of pregnancy. The chain links TRBV11-2 to TRBJ2-3; TRBD1 aligns across 7 bases. CDR3 region: CASSKLTGTTDTQYF. The CDR3 DNA is TGTGCCAGCAGCAAATTGACAGGGACCACAGATACGCAGTATTTT.